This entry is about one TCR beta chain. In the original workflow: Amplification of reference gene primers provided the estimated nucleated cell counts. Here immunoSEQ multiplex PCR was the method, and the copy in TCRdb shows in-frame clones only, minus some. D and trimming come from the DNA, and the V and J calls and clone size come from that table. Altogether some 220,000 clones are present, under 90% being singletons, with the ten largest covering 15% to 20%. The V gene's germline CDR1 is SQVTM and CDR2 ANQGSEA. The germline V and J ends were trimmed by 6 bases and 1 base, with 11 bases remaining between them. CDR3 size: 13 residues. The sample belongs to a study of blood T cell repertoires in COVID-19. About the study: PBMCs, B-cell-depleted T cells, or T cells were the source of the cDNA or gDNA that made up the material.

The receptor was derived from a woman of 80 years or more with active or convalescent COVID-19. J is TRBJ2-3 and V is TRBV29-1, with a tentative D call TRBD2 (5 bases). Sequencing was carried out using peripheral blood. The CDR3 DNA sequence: TGCAGCGTGGAGGTCGGCGGCACAGATACGCAGTATTTT. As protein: CSVEVGGTDTQYF.